The next 27 T cell receptor beta chains were all read from a single sample in a study of blood T cell repertoires in COVID-19. Assay: immunoSEQ multiplex PCR; the TCRdb copy retains only in-frame clones and omits some. Of 200,000 to 300,000 clones in the sample, 70% to 90% are singletons; the top ten hold about 3%. The sample taken for sequencing was peripheral blood. Receptors originate from a man aged 18 to 30 with active or convalescent COVID-19.

The rearrangement uses TRBV6-5 and TRBJ2-3, with TRBD2 identical over 7 bases. CDR1 and CDR2 from the germline V gene are MNHEY and SVGAGI. With 4 bases clipped from V and 3 bases from J, the junction kept 4 bases outside the gene matches. The CDR3 loop spans 14 amino acids. The CDR3 DNA follows: TGTGCCAGCAGTTGGGGCGGGAGTACAGATACGCAGTATTTT. Residues: CASSWGGSTDTQYF.

The gene calls are TRBV18 and TRBJ2-7; TRBD1 matches at 7 bases. J was trimmed by 9 bases and V by 6 bases; bases with no gene match: 11. Germline-derived CDR1 and CDR2 are KGHSH and LQKENI. The CDR3 loop spans 13 amino acids. This chain's CDR3 is CASSGTDLSAQYF. CDR3 coding DNA: TGTGCCAGCTCCGGGACAGATCTATCTGCGCAGTACTTC.

The rearrangement links TRBV7-8 to TRBJ1-1; 9 bases are shared with TRBD1. The CDR3 sequence is 15 residues long. CDR1 and CDR2 from the germline V gene are SGHVS and FQNEAQ. With 6 bases clipped from V and 1 base from J, the junction kept 6 bases outside the gene matches. CDR3 sequence (DNA): TGTGCCAGCAGGGAACAGGGGGCCGGGAACACTGAAGCTTTCTTT. It yields the protein CASREQGAGNTEAFF.

This sequence joins TRBV19 and TRBJ2-3; possible D gene TRBD2, 5 bases. Deletions cut 5 bases from V and 0 bases from J, with 9 bases between. Germline assignment: CDR1 LNHDA and CDR2 SQIVND (reference sequence). The CDR3 is 14 amino acids. CDR3 DNA: TGTGCCAGTAGTGTAGGACTGAGCACAGATACGCAGTATTTT. Amino acid sequence: CASSVGLSTDTQYF.

The chain has TRBV5-4 and TRBJ2-5; 12 bases agree with TRBD2. Trimming at V came to 7 bases and at J to 5 bases, leaving 18 bases not matched to a gene. CDR3 length equals 18 residues. Germline V gene lookup returns CDR1 SGHNT and CDR2 YYREEE (reference sequence). The CDR3, as DNA: TGTGCCAGCGGTATGGGACTGACTAGCGGGGGCCCGGGGGAGACCCAGTACTTC. This gives the protein CASGMGLTSGGPGETQYF.

This clone was observed a single time. The J gene is TRBJ1-4, the V gene TRBV18; D call uncertain. CDR1 KGHSH and CDR2 LQKENI come from the germline V gene. The CDR3 totals 15 residues. Trimming shortened V by 0 bases and J by 4 bases, and 9 bases separated the two germline ends. The CDR3 here is CASSPPGGHNEKLFF. The CDR3 DNA sequence: TGTGCCAGCTCACCACCAGGAGGGCATAATGAAAAACTGTTTTTT.

The chain is built from TRBV11-3 and TRBJ2-3; 8 bases map to TRBD2. Germline trimming cut 4 bases from V and 4 bases from J; bases unmatched to any gene: 4. The CDR3 is 14 amino acids. Germline assignment: CDR1 SGHNT and CDR2 YENEEA. CDR3 residues: CASSSGLGADTQYF. The CDR3 DNA reads as TGTGCCAGCAGCTCGGGACTAGGGGCAGATACGCAGTATTTT.

This clone was picked up a small number of times. Written as DNA, the CDR3 is TGTGCCAGCAGTAACACAGGGGTCTATGGCTACACCTTC. Protein sequence: CASSNTGVYGYTF. This chain uses TRBV2 with TRBJ1-2, with 7 bases that match TRBD1. The CDR3 sequence is 13 residues long. With V trimmed by 5 bases and J by 4 bases, 4 bases remained unmatched. Germline V gives CDR1 SNHLY, CDR2 FYNNEI.

This clone was seen more than once but under ten times. The chain employs TRBV27 and TRBJ1-4; D not certain. Germline V gives CDR1 MNHEY, CDR2 SMNVEV (reference sequence). There are 14 residues in the CDR3. Trimming left V 4 bases short and J 2 bases short, with 8 bases between. The CDR3 nucleotides are TGTGCCAGCAGTTCAACACCTACTAATGAAAAACTGTTTTTT. Protein sequence: CASSSTPTNEKLFF.

The chain recombines TRBV19 with TRBJ2-1; tentatively, D is TRBD2 (6 bases). Germline values: CDR1 LNHDA, CDR2 SQIVND (reference sequence). Between the trimmed V and J ends, which lost 0 bases and 2 bases, there was a span of 14 bases. The CDR3 has 17 amino acids. This chain's CDR3 is CASSIDLGGATYNEQFF. As DNA, the CDR3 is TGTGCCAGTAGTATAGACCTGGGCGGGGCCACCTACAATGAGCAGTTCTTC.

The gene calls are TRBV5-1 and TRBJ2-2, with 13 positions matching TRBD2. The trim removed 4 bases at V and 5 bases at J, leaving 11 bases unmatched. The CDR3 runs to 18 residues. Per germline, CDR1 SGHRS and CDR2 YFSETQ. The CDR3 DNA sequence: TGCGCCAGCAGCCCCTATTTGACTAGCGGGAGGCGAACCGGGGAGCTGTTTTTT. Translating gives CASSPYLTSGRRTGELFF.

Turning to this clone: The identical CDR3 is also encoded by other nucleotide sequences in the sample. This chain uses TRBV6-5 with TRBJ2-7; the match to TRBD2 covers 7 bases. The CDR3 loop spans 14 amino acids. CDR1 and CDR2 from the germline V gene are MNHEY and SVGAGI. The V gene end was trimmed by 2 bases and the J gene end by 3 bases; junction bases not matched to a gene: 4. CDR3 sequence (DNA): TGTGCCAGCAGTTACCTCCCTAGCGGCTACGAGCAGTACTTC. Translation gives CASSYLPSGYEQYF.

The chain is built from TRBV18 and TRBJ1-3; no definite D call. V lost 6 bases and J lost 2, with 14 bases in between. The CDR3 loop spans 15 amino acids. CDR1 is KGHSH, CDR2 LQKENI, per germline. The CDR3 DNA follows: TGTGCCAGCTCTCCCCAATCAACACCTGGAAACACCATATATTTT. It translates to CASSPQSTPGNTIYF.

This clone was seen only once. The rearrangement joins TRBV28 to TRBJ2-2, with TRBD2 matching 10 bases. The junction had 5 bases not matched to a gene; V was cut back by 3 bases and J by 4 bases. The CDR3 is 16 amino acids. Germline CDR1 MDHEN, CDR2 SYDVKM. CDR3: CASSFQAGGGTGELFF. CDR3 bases: TGTGCCAGCAGTTTTCAAGCGGGAGGGGGCACCGGGGAGCTGTTTTTT.

This chain joins TRBV27 and TRBJ1-2, with 11 bases fitting TRBD1. The length of the CDR3 is 16 residues. V dropped 2 bases and J dropped 3; count of bases not matched to a gene: 5. Germline lookup yields CDR1 MNHEY and CDR2 SMNVEV (reference sequence). The CDR3 protein is CASSLTGTGGDYGYTF. For the CDR3, the DNA is TGTGCCAGCAGTTTAACCGGGACAGGGGGGGACTATGGCTACACCTTC.

V and J are TRBV11-1 and TRBJ1-2; 7 bases align to TRBD1. V lost 1 base to trimming and J lost 7 bases; unmatched junction nucleotides: 3. The CDR3 loop spans 13 amino acids. CDR1 is SGHAT, CDR2 FQDESV, per germline (reference sequence). In nucleotides, the CDR3 is TGTGCCAGCAGCTTAGAAGGGGGCCTTGGCTACACCTTC. Amino acid sequence: CASSLEGGLGYTF.

The CDR3 coding sequence is TGTGCCAGTAGTAAGACAGGGGGGTCTTATGCGAGGGCCAACGTCCTGACTTTC. Protein product: CASSKTGGSYARANVLTF. V usage is TRBV19 and J usage is TRBJ2-6; 9 nucleotides agree with TRBD1. V gave up 4 bases and J gave up 5 bases; unmatched junction bases: 12. Germline CDR1 is LNHDA and CDR2 is SQIVND (reference sequence). The CDR3 runs 18 residues.

This sequence joins TRBV7-9 and TRBJ2-7, with unresolved D. Trimming took 4 bases from V and 4 from J, leaving 11 bases between them. Per the germline V gene, CDR1 is SEHNR and CDR2 is FQNEAQ (reference sequence). The CDR3 extends over 13 amino acids. The CDR3 region is CASSSILLYEQYF. CDR3 in DNA: TGTGCCAGCAGCTCCATACTCTTATACGAGCAGTACTTC.

CDR3 in DNA: TGTGCCAGCAGTTACTCGGCGGGAGTGAACACCGGGGAGCTGTTTTTT. Its protein product is CASSYSAGVNTGELFF. The rearrangement joins TRBV6-2 or TRBV6-3 to TRBJ2-2; TRBD2 agrees at 7 bases. The CDR3 covers 16 residues. CDR1 MNHEY and CDR2 SVGEGT come from the germline V gene. Unmatched junction bases numbered 2, after V lost 0 bases and J lost 1 base.

CDR3 DNA: TGTGCCAGCTCACCGGTGGGGCTATGGGACAAAAACATTCAGTACTTC. Protein sequence: CASSPVGLWDKNIQYF. The rearrangement joins TRBV18 to TRBJ2-4; D is possibly TRBD1 (5 bases). Germline CDR1 reads KGHSH; CDR2 reads LQKENI. The CDR3 covers 16 residues. V lost 3 bases to trimming and J lost 3 bases, with 15 bases between them.

The CDR3 loop is CASSPNGGIADNEQFF. For the CDR3, the DNA is TGTGCCAGCAGCCCTAACGGGGGGATAGCGGACAATGAGCAGTTCTTC. The J gene is TRBJ2-1, the V gene TRBV4-2; 7 bases are a match to TRBD2. Looked up from germline, CDR1 is LGHNA and CDR2 is YNFKEQ. J lost 5 bases, V lost 4 bases, and 11 bases had no gene match. The CDR3 totals 16 residues.

The V and J genes are TRBV18 and TRBJ2-1; 10 positions match TRBD2. Per germline, CDR1 KGHSH and CDR2 LQKENI. The CDR3 runs to 15 residues. V shed 6 bases and J 2 bases; nucleotides not matched to a gene: 4. For the CDR3, the DNA is TGTGCCAGCTCGTCCGGGACTAGCGCCTACAATGAGCAGTTCTTC. Protein sequence: CASSSGTSAYNEQFF.

The genes are TRBV12-3 or TRBV12-4 and TRBJ1-2, with D uncertain. The CDR3 spans 12 residues. V was cut by 3 bases and J by 3 bases, with 5 bases left in between. CDR3 sequence (DNA): TGTGCCAGCAGTTTTTCGGACTATGGCTACACCTTC. Encoded protein: CASSFSDYGYTF.

The CDR3 DNA reads as TGCGCCAGCAGCCCGGGGACAGACCGCTATGGCTACACCTTC. The encoded protein is CASSPGTDRYGYTF. The chain combines TRBV4-3 with TRBJ1-2, with TRBD1 identical over 7 bases. V lost 4 bases, J lost 4 bases, and 6 bases stayed unmatched. The CDR3 sequence is 14 residues long. CDR1 is LGHNA and CDR2 is YSLEER in the germline V gene.

The chain uses TRBV19 and TRBJ2-1, with 14 bases fitting TRBD2. With V trimmed by 4 bases and J by 7 bases, 3 bases remained unmatched. The germline V gene has CDR1 LNHDA and CDR2 SQIVND (reference sequence). The CDR3 length is 15 residues. CDR3 amino acids: CASSTRTSGRNEQFF. In DNA, the CDR3 is TGTGCCAGTAGTACCAGGACTAGCGGGAGGAATGAGCAGTTCTTC. The full variable domain, with the rest looked up from reference TRBV19 and TRBJ2-1, is DGGITQSPKYLFRKEGQNVTLSCEQNLNHDAMYWYRQDPGQGLRLIYYSQIVNDFQKGDIAEGYSVSREKKESFPLTVTSAQKNPTAFYLCASSTRTSGRNEQFFGPGTRLTVL.

This clone has just one count. V and J are TRBV19 and TRBJ1-3, with unresolved D. CDR3 length: 19 residues. V lost 6 bases and J lost 2, with 26 bases in between. The germline CDR1 and CDR2 sequences are LNHDA and SQIVND (reference sequence). CDR3 region: CASSGLGVEGITPGNTIYF. Written as DNA, the CDR3 is TGTGCCAGTAGCGGCCTTGGTGTGGAGGGTATTACTCCTGGAAACACCATATATTTT.

The gene calls are TRBV5-4 and TRBJ2-1; 9 bases agree with TRBD2. With 4 bases clipped from V and 4 bases from J, the junction kept 9 bases outside the gene matches. The CDR3 covers 16 residues. The germline V gene encodes CDR1 SGHNT and CDR2 YYREEE (reference sequence). CDR3 sequence reads: CASSHPSGTTYNEQFF. CDR3 nucleotides: TGTGCCAGCAGCCACCCTAGCGGGACCACATACAATGAGCAGTTCTTC.